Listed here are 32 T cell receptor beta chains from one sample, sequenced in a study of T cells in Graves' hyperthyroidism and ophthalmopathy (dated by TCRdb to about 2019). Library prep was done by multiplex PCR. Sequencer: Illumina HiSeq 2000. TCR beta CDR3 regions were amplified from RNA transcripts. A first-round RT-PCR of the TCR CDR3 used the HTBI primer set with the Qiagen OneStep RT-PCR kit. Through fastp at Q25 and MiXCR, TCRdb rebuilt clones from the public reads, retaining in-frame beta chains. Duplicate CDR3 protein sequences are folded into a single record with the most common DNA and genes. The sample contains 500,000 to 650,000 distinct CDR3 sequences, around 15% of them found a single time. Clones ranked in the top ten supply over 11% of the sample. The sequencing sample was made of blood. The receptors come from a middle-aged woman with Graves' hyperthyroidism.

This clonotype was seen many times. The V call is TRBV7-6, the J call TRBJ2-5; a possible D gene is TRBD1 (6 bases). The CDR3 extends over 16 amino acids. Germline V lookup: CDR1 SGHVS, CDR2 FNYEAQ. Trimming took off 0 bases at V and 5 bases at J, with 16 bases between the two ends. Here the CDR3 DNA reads TGTGCCAGCAGCTTAGCTGGCCAGGGGAATTGGGAGACCCAGTACTTC. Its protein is CASSLAGQGNWETQYF.

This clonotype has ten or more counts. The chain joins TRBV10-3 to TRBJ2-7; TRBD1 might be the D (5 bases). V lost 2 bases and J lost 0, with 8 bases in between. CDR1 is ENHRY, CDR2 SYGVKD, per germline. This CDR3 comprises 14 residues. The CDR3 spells CAISEQGSSYEQYF. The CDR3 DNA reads TGTGCCATCAGTGAGCAGGGCTCCTCCTACGAGCAGTACTTC.

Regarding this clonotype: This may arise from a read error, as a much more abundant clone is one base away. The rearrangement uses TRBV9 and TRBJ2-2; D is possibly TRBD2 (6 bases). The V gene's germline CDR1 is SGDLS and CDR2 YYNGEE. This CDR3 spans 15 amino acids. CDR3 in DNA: TGTGTCAGCAGCGTAGTGGGGGAGGTCACCGGGGAGCTGTTTTTT. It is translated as CVSSVVGEVTGELFF.

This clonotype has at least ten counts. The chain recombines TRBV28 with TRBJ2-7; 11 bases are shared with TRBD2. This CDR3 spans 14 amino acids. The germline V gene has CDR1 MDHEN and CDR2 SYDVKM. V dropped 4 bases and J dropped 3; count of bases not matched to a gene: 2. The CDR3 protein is CASSSTSGIYEQYF. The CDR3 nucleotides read TGTGCCAGCAGTTCGACTAGCGGGATCTACGAGCAGTACTTC.

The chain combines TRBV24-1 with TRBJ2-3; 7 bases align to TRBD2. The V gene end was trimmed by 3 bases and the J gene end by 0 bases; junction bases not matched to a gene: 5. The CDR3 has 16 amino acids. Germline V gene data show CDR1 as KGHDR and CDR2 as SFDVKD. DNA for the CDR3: TGTGCCACCAGTGATATTAGCGGGCCAAGCACAGATACGCAGTATTTT. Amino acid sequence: CATSDISGPSTDTQYF.

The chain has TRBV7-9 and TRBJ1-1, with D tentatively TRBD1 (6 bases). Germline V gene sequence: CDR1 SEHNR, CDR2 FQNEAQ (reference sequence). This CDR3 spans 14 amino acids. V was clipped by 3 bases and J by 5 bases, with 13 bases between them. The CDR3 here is CASSFLQGGTEAFF. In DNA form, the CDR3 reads TGTGCCAGCAGCTTTCTACAGGGAGGGACTGAAGCTTTCTTT.

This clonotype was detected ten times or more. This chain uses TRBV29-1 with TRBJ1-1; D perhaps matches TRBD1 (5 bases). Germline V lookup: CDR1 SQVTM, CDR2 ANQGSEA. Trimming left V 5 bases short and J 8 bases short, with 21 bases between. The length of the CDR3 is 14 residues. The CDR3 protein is CSVPNRRGRPEAFF. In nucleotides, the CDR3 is TGCAGCGTTCCGAACAGAAGGGGACGGCCCGAAGCTTTCTTT.

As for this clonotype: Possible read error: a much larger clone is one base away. The CDR3 DNA is TGCAGTGCTCGTAGCGGGAGCGAGGGCATAGATACGCAGTATTTT. Translation: CSARSGSEGIDTQYF. This chain connects TRBV20-1 to TRBJ2-3; 9 nucleotides agree with TRBD2. This CDR3 is built from 15 residues. In germline, CDR1 is DFQATT, CDR2 SNEGSKA (reference sequence). Trimming cost V 5 bases and J 5 bases; bases outside gene matches: 11.

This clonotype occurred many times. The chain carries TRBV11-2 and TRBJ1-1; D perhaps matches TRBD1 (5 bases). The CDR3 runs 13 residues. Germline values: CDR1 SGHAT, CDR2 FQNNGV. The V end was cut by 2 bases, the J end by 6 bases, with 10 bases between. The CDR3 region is CASSLFQGSEAFF. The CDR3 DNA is TGTGCCAGCAGCTTATTTCAGGGCTCTGAAGCTTTCTTT.

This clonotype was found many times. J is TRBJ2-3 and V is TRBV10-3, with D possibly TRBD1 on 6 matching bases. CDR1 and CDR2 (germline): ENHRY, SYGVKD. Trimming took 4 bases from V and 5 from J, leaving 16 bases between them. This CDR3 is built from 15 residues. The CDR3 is CAISVNGGAGDTQYF. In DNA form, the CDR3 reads TGTGCCATCAGTGTCAATGGGGGCGCGGGAGATACGCAGTATTTT.

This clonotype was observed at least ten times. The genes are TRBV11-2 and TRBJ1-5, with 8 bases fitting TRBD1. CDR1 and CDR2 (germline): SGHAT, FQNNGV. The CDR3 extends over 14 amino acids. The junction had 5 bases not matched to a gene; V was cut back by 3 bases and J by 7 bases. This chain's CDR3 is CASSFGTGSQPQHF. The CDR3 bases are TGTGCCAGCAGCTTCGGGACAGGCTCCCAGCCCCAGCATTTT.

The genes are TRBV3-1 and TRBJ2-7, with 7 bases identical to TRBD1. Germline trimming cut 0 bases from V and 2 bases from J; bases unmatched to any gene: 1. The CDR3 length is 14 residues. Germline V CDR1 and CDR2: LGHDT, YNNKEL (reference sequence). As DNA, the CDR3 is TGTGCCAGCAGCCAAGAAGGACAGGCCTACGAGCAGTACTTC. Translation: CASSQEGQAYEQYF.

This CDR3 is CASSYDGDSNQPQHF. Here the CDR3 DNA reads TGTGCCAGCAGTTACGACGGGGATAGCAATCAGCCCCAGCATTTT. J is TRBJ1-5 and V is TRBV27; D is undetermined. Trimming took off 4 bases at V and 0 bases at J, with 10 bases between the two ends. This CDR3 is built from 15 residues. CDR1 is MNHEY, CDR2 SMNVEV, per germline (reference sequence).

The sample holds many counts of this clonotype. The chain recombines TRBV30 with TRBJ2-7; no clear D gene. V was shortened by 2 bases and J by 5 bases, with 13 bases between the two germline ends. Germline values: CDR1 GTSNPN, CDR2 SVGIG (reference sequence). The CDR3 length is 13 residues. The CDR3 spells CAWSSSGFHEQYF. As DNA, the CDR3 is TGTGCCTGGAGTTCTTCCGGGTTTCACGAGCAGTACTTC.

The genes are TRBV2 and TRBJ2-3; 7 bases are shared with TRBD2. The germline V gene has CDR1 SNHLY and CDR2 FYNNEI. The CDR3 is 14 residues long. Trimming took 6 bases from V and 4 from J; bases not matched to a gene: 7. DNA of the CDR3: TGTGCCAGCAGAAGGACTAGTGCGGCAGATACGCAGTATTTT. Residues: CASRRTSAADTQYF.

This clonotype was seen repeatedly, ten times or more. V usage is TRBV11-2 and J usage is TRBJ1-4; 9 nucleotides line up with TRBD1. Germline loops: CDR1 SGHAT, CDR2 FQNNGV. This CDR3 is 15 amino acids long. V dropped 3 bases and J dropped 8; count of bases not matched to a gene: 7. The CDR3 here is CASSLTGTGLEKLFF. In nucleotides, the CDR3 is TGTGCCAGCAGCTTGACCGGGACAGGGCTGGAAAAACTGTTTTTT.

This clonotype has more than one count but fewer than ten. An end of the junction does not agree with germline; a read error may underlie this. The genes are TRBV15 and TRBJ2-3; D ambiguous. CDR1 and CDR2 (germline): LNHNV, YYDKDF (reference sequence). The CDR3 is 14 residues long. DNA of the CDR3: TGTGCCACCAGGAGAGCTTCTAGCACAGATACGCAGTATTTT. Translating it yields CATRRASSTDTQYF. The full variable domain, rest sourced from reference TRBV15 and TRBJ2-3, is DAMVIQNPRYQVTQFGKPVTLSCSQTLNHNVMYWYQQKSSQAPKLLFHYYDKDFNNEADTPDNFQSRRPNTSFCFLDIRSPGLGDTAMYLCATRRASSTDTQYFGPGTRLTVL.

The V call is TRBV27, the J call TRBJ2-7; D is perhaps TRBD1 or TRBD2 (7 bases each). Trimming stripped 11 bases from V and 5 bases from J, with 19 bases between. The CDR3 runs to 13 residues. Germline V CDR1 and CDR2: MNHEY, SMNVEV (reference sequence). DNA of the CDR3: TGTGCCGCCCGCGCAGGGGGGGGCCACGAGCAGTACTTC. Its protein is CAARAGGGHEQYF.

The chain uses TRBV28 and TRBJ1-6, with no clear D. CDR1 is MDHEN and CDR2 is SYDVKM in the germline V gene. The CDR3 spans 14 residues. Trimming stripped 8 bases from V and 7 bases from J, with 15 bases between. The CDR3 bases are TGTGCCAGCCATAGGAGAGAAAGGAATTCACCCCTCCACTTT. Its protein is CASHRRERNSPLHF.

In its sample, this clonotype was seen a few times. The CDR3 loop is CASSVGGLATDTQYF. The CDR3 nucleotides are TGTGCCAGCAGCGTAGGGGGACTAGCCACAGATACGCAGTATTTT. V and J are TRBV9 and TRBJ2-3, with 9 positions matching TRBD2. Germline values: CDR1 SGDLS, CDR2 YYNGEE. The V segment lost 0 bases and the J segment 2 bases; nucleotides outside the gene matches: 1. This CDR3 comprises 15 residues. Full variable domain (rest looked up from reference TRBV9 and TRBJ2-3): DSGVTQTPKHLITATGQRVTLRCSPRSGDLSVYWYQQSLDQGLQFLIQYYNGEERAKGNILERFSAQQFPDLHSELNLSSLELGDSALYFCASSVGGLATDTQYFGPGTRLTVL.

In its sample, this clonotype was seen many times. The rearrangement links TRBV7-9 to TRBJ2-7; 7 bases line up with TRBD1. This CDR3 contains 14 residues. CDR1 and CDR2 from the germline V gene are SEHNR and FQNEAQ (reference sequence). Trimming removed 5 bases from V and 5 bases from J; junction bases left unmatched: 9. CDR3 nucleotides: TGTGCCAGCAGCCCGCCGGGACAGCTCCACGAGCAGTACTTC. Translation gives CASSPPGQLHEQYF.

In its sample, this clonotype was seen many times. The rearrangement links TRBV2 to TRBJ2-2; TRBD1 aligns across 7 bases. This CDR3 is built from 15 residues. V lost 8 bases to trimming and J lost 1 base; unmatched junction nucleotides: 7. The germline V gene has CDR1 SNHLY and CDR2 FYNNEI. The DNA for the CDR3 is TGTGCCAGCTCCCGGGACAGCCAGAACACCGGGGAGCTGTTTTTT. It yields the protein CASSRDSQNTGELFF.

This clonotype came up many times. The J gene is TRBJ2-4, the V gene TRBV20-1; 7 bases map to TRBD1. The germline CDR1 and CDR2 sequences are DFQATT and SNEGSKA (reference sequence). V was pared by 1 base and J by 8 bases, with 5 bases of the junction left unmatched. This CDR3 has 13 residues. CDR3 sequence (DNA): TGCAGTGCTAGAGCTACAGGGGTGGACATTCAGTACTTC. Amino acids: CSARATGVDIQYF.

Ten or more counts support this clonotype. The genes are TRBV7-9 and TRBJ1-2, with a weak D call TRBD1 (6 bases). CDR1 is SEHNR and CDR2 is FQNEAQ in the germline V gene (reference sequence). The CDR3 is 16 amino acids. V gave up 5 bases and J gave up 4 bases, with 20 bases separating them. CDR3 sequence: CASSHSWEGVGYGYTF. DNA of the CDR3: TGTGCCAGCAGCCATTCATGGGAGGGGGTTGGCTATGGCTACACCTTC.

CDR3 in amino acids: CASSYAGTGISGANVLTF. The CDR3 nucleotides are TGTGCCAGCAGTTACGCCGGGACAGGCATCTCTGGGGCCAACGTCCTGACTTTC. This sequence joins TRBV6-5 and TRBJ2-6; 8 bases are shared with TRBD1. Trimming removed 2 bases from V and 0 bases from J; junction bases left unmatched: 6. CDR3 length: 18 amino acids. The V gene's germline CDR1 is MNHEY and CDR2 SVGAGI.

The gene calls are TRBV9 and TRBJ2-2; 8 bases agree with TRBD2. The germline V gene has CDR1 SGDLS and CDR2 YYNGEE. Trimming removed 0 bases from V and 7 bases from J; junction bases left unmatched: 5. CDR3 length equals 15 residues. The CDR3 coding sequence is TGTGCCAGCAGCGTAGTCGGGAGGGGAGGCGGGGAGCTGTTTTTT. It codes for CASSVVGRGGGELFF.

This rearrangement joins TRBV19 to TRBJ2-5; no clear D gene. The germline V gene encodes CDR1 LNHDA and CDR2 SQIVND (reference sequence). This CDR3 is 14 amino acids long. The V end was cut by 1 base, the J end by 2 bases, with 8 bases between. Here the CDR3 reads CASSIGPTQETQYF. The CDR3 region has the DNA TGTGCCAGTAGTATAGGGCCCACTCAAGAGACCCAGTACTTC.

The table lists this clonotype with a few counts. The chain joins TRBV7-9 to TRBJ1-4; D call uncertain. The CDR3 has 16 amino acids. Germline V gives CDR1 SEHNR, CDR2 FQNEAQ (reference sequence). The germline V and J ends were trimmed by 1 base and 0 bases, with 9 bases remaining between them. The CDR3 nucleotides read TGTGCCAGCAGCTTAGGTGCGGCAACAACTAATGAAAAACTGTTTTTT. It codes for CASSLGAATTNEKLFF.

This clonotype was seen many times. In DNA, the CDR3 is TGTGCCAGCAGTTCAAGCCTCAGTAGTTTCGGGGAGCTGTTTTTT. Amino acid sequence: CASSSSLSSFGELFF. V usage is TRBV12-3 or TRBV12-4 and J usage is TRBJ2-2; no reliable D call. CDR3 length equals 15 residues. With 4 bases removed from V and 7 bases from J, the gap between germline ends came to 16 bases.

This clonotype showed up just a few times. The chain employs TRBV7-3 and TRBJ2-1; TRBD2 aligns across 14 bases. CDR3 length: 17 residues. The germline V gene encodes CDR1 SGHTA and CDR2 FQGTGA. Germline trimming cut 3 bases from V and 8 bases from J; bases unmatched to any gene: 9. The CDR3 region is CASSLAPGTSGSDEQFF. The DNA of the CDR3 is TGTGCCAGCAGCTTGGCTCCTGGGACTAGCGGGAGCGATGAGCAGTTCTTC.

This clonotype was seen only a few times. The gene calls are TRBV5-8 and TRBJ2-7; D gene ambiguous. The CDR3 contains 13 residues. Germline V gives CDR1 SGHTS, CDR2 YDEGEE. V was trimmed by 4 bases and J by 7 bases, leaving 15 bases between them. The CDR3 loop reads CASSPRSSGEQYF. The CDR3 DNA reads TGTGCCAGCAGCCCCCGGTCCTCCGGTGAGCAGTACTTC. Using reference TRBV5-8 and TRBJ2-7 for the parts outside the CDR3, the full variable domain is EAGVTQSPTHLIKTRGQQATLRCSPISGHTSVYWYQQALGLGLQFLLWYDEGEERNRGNFPPRFSGRQFPNYSSELNVNALELEDSALYLCASSPRSSGEQYFGPGTRLTVT.

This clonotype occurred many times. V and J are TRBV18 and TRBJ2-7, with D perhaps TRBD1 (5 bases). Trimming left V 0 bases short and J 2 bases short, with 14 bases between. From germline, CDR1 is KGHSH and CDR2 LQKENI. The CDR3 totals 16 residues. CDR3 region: CASSPPKPDTTYEQYF. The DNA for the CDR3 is TGTGCCAGCTCACCACCGAAGCCGGACACCACCTACGAGCAGTACTTC.